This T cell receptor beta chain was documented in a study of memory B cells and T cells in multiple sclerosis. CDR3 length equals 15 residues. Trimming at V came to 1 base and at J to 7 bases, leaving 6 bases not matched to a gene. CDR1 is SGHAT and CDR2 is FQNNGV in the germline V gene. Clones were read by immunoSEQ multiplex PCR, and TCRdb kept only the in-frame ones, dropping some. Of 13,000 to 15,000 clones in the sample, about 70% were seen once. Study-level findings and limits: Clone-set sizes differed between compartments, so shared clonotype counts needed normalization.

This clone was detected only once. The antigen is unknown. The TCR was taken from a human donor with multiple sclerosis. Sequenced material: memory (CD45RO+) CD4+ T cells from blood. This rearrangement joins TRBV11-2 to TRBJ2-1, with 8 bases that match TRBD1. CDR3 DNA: TGTGCCAGCAGCTTAGGGCAGGGGGCAGGGAATGAGCAGTTCTTC. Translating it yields CASSLGQGAGNEQFF.